The 3 T cell receptor beta chains given below trace back to one sample, sequenced in a study of OX40 agonist ivuxolimab in advanced cancers. The table came from immunoSEQ multiplex PCR; TCRdb's copy has only in-frame clones and leaves some out. Of 30,000 to 35,000 clones detected, 65% to 80% appear once; the ten largest clones hold approximately 11%. This specimen consisted of CD4+ or CD8+ T cells sorted from blood, obtained in a trial of the OX40 agonist ivuxolimab. These receptors were collected from an adult with an advanced solid tumor such as melanoma, head and neck, liver or kidney cancer.

This clone has only a few counts. The V gene is TRBV5-1, the J gene TRBJ1-3; no clear D gene. The CDR3 spans 15 residues. V was shortened by 4 bases and J by 0 bases, with 11 bases between the two germline ends. The germline gives CDR1 SGHRS, CDR2 YFSETQ. The CDR3 is CASSLNTASGNTIYF. In DNA form, the CDR3 reads TGCGCCAGCAGCCTTAACACAGCCTCTGGAAACACCATATATTTT.

This clone was found a few times. This chain connects TRBV11-2 to TRBJ2-7; D not resolved. CDR3 length: 14 residues. Trimming took off 1 base at V and 4 bases at J, with 11 bases between the two ends. Germline values: CDR1 SGHAT, CDR2 FQNNGV. For the CDR3, the DNA is TGTGCCAGCAGCTTAGGAAATGGGCTTTACGAGCAGTACTTC. As protein: CASSLGNGLYEQYF.

The chain carries TRBV5-8 and TRBJ1-1; 9 bases fit TRBD1. The J segment lost 2 bases and the V segment lost 5 bases, leaving 7 bases of the junction unmatched. CDR3 length: 15 residues. Germline-derived CDR1 and CDR2 are SGHTS and YDEGEE. The CDR3 nucleotides are TGTGCCAGCAGGTCGGGACAGGGACGCAACACTGAAGCTTTCTTT. Translation: CASRSGQGRNTEAFF. Supplemented by reference TRBV5-8 and TRBJ1-1, the full variable domain reads EAGVTQSPTHLIKTRGQQATLRCSPISGHTSVYWYQQALGLGLQFLLWYDEGEERNRGNFPPRFSGRQFPNYSSELNVNALELEDSALYLCASRSGQGRNTEAFFGQGTRLTVV.